This paragraph reports one T cell receptor beta chain. Its antigen remains undetermined. The record has no base qualities; no much larger clone is one base away. CDR1 ENHRY and CDR2 SYGVKD were looked up in the germline V gene. After removal of 4 bases from V and 2 bases from J, the junction retains 3 bases not matched to a gene. Inclusive of the bounding cysteine and phenylalanine, the CDR3 is 15 residues long. Left in the record is the CDR3 DNA by itself, 45 bases read in frame from the first base. These data belong to a study of human T cells and chemical hapten exposure (dated by TCRdb to the early 2020s). For context, the study as a whole: For sensitization, 2% DPC in acetone was applied to a 2 cm by 2 cm area of upper inner arm skin. The libraries were sequenced as a pool, and the TCR yield per sample differed mostly because of small variations in library volumes within the pool. Alopecia areata with under or over 50% scalp involvement, alopecia totalis and alopecia universalis were represented in the patient cohort, which was mostly female. In alopecia patients, the study followed how the peripheral blood TCR repertoire changed in vivo over primary and secondary sensitization to diphenylcyclopropenone (DPC), a hapten. Blood for TCR sequencing was provided by twenty-nine alopecia patients at one to four time points (pre-sensitization, 2, 6 and 24 weeks). Patch testing on the upper back used Finn chambers containing 0.01% DPC, with scoring done after 6 days according to International Contact Dermatitis Research Group standards. Throughout the roughly 24-week study period, patients were also given weekly therapeutic DPC doses on the scalp. Blood samples were taken from patients before sensitization (week 0) and then at 2, 6 and about 24 weeks after DPC sensitization.

Overall study results and their limits: No change with DPC sensitization was found in the number of TCRs above 1 in 1000 frequency, and no evidence of global repertoire structure alterations was found. The number of PT1 expanded TCRs positively correlated with patch test score, significant at thresholds 8, 16 and 32 but not 4. Compared with pre-sensitization or healthy control sets, expanded TCRs formed significantly more large CDR3 similarity clusters, which is consistent with antigen-driven responses. Alopecia, a presumed autoimmune disease, was present in all patients, so the immune response of the patients might differ from that of healthy individuals. After repeated subsampling, the strength of the expansion versus patch-test correlation and the threshold at which it became significant changed.

This specimen's time point label, per the study, means: patch test 3, about 24 weeks after DPC sensitization. What the treatment or condition label conveys for this sample: therapeutic diphenylcyclopropenone sensitization with weekly scalp DPC. At each patch-test visit, blood was drawn before the patch test was applied. Patients were eligible if aged 18 to 70, diagnosed with alopecia and judged suitable for DPC therapy, and pregnant patients were excluded. Total RNA was isolated from unfractionated whole blood collected in Tempus Blood RNA tubes. The library was made by RACE. Sequencing used a NextSeq 500. During library preparation, unique molecular identifiers were attached to individual cDNA molecules so that TCRs could be counted in a quantitative, reproducible way. From each blood RNA sample, both TCR alpha and TCR beta chains were sequenced. The original pipeline was this. The median number of TCRs per sample was some 100,000, ranging from about 23,224 to 690,600. V, J and CDR3 annotation of the TCR reads was carried out using the Decombinator software suite. For PS versus PT1 abundance plots, all samples were subsampled to the same number of TCRs (28,000). Expanded TCRs were defined as absent before sensitization and observed at least eight times at the 2-week time point. Using fastp trimming at Q25 and MiXCR clonotype assembly, TCRdb reanalyzed the public sequencing data and kept in-frame beta chains. Entries are consolidated by CDR3 protein sequence, retaining the most common genes and DNA. The V and J calls come from TCRdb's annotation, not from the publication. Across this sample there are some 110,000 distinct CDR3 sequences, with about 11% seen only once. The top ten hold under 2.5% of the sample.

The chain is made from TRBV10-3 and TRBJ2-3, and 10 junction bases match TRBD2. This TCR was recovered from a woman aged 45-65 years with alopecia areata. Some clones in this sample may be carry-over from other donors' samples. Sequenced material: whole blood, taken in connection with sensitization to the hapten diphenylcyclopropenone (DPC). The DNA sequence reads TGTGCCATCAGTGGGACTAGCGGTCACACAGATACGCAGTATTTT. Translation gives CAISGTSGHTDTQYF.